This TCR beta chain was sequenced in a study of blood T cell repertoires in COVID-19. This CDR3 spans 15 amino acids. Germline assignment: CDR1 LNHDA and CDR2 SQIVND (reference sequence). V shed 3 bases, J shed 3 bases, and the junction held 7 bases outside the gene matches. Repertoires were generated with immunoSEQ multiplex PCR, while TCRdb's copy carries only in-frame clones and drops some. The data show nearly 300,000 clones, roughly 86% seen once. V and J are TRBV19 and TRBJ2-7; 8 bases map to TRBD1. Material: PBMCs or T cells enriched from blood (not recorded which). The sequence was collected from a woman aged 50 to 65 who had been exposed to COVID-19. The CDR3 sequence: CASSMVGDRLYEQYF. The CDR3 nucleotides read TGTGCCAGTAGTATGGTAGGGGACAGGCTCTACGAGCAGTACTTC.